These 9 T cell receptor beta chains were sequenced from one sample in a study of blood T cell repertoires in COVID-19. Profiled with immunoSEQ multiplex PCR; TCRdb holds only in-frame clones, not every one. This repertoire shows a few hundred thousand clones, 88% found once; its top ten account for over 4.5%. Sequencing used PBMCs or T cells enriched from blood (not recorded which). The source of these receptors is a man aged 30 to 39 who had recovered from COVID-19.

The CDR3 loop reads CASSSPDSGSHNEQFF. The CDR3 DNA reads as TGTGCCAGCAGTTCCCCGGACAGTGGGAGCCACAATGAGCAGTTCTTC. V gene TRBV7-9 combines with J gene TRBJ2-1; a weak D match, TRBD1 (6 bases). Germline lookup yields CDR1 SEHNR and CDR2 FQNEAQ (reference sequence). The CDR3 is 16 amino acids. Trimming cost V 6 bases and J 5 bases, with 20 bases left between them.

The chain recombines TRBV6-2 or TRBV6-3 with TRBJ2-7; 7 bases line up with TRBD1. The CDR3 has 15 amino acids. The V gene end was trimmed by 2 bases and the J gene end by 0 bases; junction bases not matched to a gene: 4. Germline CDR1 MNHEY, CDR2 SVGEGT. The CDR3 is CASSYGGQASYEQYF. In DNA form, the CDR3 reads TGTGCCAGCAGTTACGGCGGACAGGCCTCCTACGAGCAGTACTTC.

This clone has a single count. This chain connects TRBV5-1 to TRBJ2-2; 9 bases line up with TRBD1. The CDR3 length is 16 residues. Trimming removed 2 bases from V and 3 bases from J; junction bases left unmatched: 5. Germline V gene sequence: CDR1 SGHRS, CDR2 YFSETQ. The CDR3 here is CASSFQQGADTGELFF. DNA for the CDR3: TGCGCCAGCAGCTTCCAACAGGGGGCGGACACCGGGGAGCTGTTTTTT.

The CDR3 sequence is CASSLTGQAFF. The CDR3 DNA is TGTGCCAGCAGCTTGACAGGGCAAGCTTTCTTT. The rearrangement joins TRBV5-6 to TRBJ1-1, with D possibly TRBD1 on 6 matching bases. This CDR3 comprises 11 residues. Trimming removed 1 base from V and 9 bases from J, with 7 bases in between. The germline CDR1 and CDR2 sequences are SGHDT and YYEEEE.

This clone came up once. The J gene is TRBJ2-1, the V gene TRBV5-4, with 11 bases matching TRBD1. Losses at the gene ends were 5 bases for V and 8 bases for J; bases not matched to a gene: 6. The CDR3 loop spans 14 amino acids. Germline V gene data show CDR1 as SGHNT and CDR2 as YYREEE (reference sequence). CDR3 in amino acids: CASRTDRGRYEQFF. CDR3 in DNA: TGTGCCAGCAGAACGGACAGGGGGCGGTATGAGCAGTTCTTC. The full variable domain, rest sourced from reference TRBV5-4 and TRBJ2-1, is ETGVTQSPTHLIKTRGQQVTLRCSSQSGHNTVSWYQQALGQGPQFIFQYYREEENGRGNFPPRFSGLQFPNYSSELNVNALELDDSALYLCASRTDRGRYEQFFGPGTRLTVL.

The chain links TRBV28 to TRBJ2-2; no clear D. This CDR3 region has 14 residues. V was shortened by 2 bases and J by 4 bases, with 8 bases between the two germline ends. In germline, CDR1 is MDHEN, CDR2 SYDVKM. CDR3 loop: CASSLGQVTGELFF. The CDR3 DNA follows: TGTGCCAGCAGTTTAGGTCAGGTCACCGGGGAGCTGTTTTTT.

The chain uses TRBV10-3 and TRBJ1-6; 8 nucleotides line up with TRBD1. The CDR3 runs 17 residues. V lost 10 bases and J lost 4; bases outside the gene matches: 15. The V gene's germline CDR1 is ENHRY and CDR2 SYGVKD. The CDR3: CATAPSAGTGYNSPLHF. The CDR3 DNA reads TGTGCCACCGCACCCTCGGCTGGGACAGGTTATAATTCACCCCTCCACTTT.

This rearrangement joins TRBV18 to TRBJ2-1; 11 positions agree with TRBD2. The germline V gene has CDR1 KGHSH and CDR2 LQKENI. The CDR3 contains 17 residues. The trim removed 4 bases at V and 8 bases at J, leaving 13 bases unmatched. The CDR3: CASSLPEGLAGGYEQFF. The CDR3 DNA reads as TGTGCCAGCTCACTTCCGGAGGGGCTAGCGGGGGGCTATGAGCAGTTCTTC.

The CDR3 protein is CAAQLWGGDEQYF. DNA of the CDR3: TGTGCCGCTCAGCTTTGGGGGGGGGACGAGCAGTACTTC. This sequence joins TRBV6-5 and TRBJ2-7; 7 nucleotides align to TRBD2. Unmatched junction bases numbered 12, after V lost 11 bases and J lost 5 bases. CDR3 length equals 13 residues. Germline CDR1 is MNHEY and CDR2 is SVGAGI.